The T cell receptor (beta chain) under discussion was sequenced for a study of OX40 agonist ivuxolimab in advanced cancers. V dropped 6 bases and J dropped 7; count of bases not matched to a gene: 10. Germline V gene lookup returns CDR1 SGHRS and CDR2 YFSETQ. There are 14 residues in the CDR3. TCRdb keeps only in-frame clones here, not all; method: immunoSEQ multiplex PCR. The sample gives around 68,000 clones, about nine tenths of which show up once; around 2.7% is in the top ten. This rearrangement joins TRBV5-1 to TRBJ2-1; 7 bases line up with TRBD1. This sample comprised CD4+ or CD8+ T cells sorted from blood, obtained in a trial of the OX40 agonist ivuxolimab. This TCR was sampled from an adult with an advanced solid tumor such as melanoma, head and neck, liver or kidney cancer. As DNA, the CDR3 is TGCGCCAGCAAATTAAGACAGGGAACAAATGAGCAGTTCTTC. Translating gives CASKLRQGTNEQFF.